The clone carrying this T cell receptor beta chain was counted only a few times. What it recognizes is unknown. Reverse transcription of extracted RNA yielded cDNA, which provided the sequencing template. Sequencing used immunoSEQ multiplex PCR; TCRdb keeps in-frame clones, though not all of them. Of roughly 100,000 clones detected, approximately 52% appear once; the ten largest clones hold 7.5% to 9%. This record belongs to a study of CD8+ T cells in alopecia areata. Broader study findings: Normal skin's resident alphabeta T cells are also sequenced in scalp samples.

Sorted populations comprised CD4+ and CD8+ T cells obtained from PBMCs. The V end lost 6 bases, the J end lost 3 bases, and 15 bases lay between the germline ends. This CDR3 has 13 amino acids. Germline V CDR1 and CDR2: GTSNPN, SVGIG (reference sequence). The material sequenced was CD4+ T cells sorted from blood. The sequence was obtained from a human donor in good health. The chain joins TRBV30 to TRBJ2-7; D is possibly TRBD1 or TRBD2 (5 bases each). CDR3 sequence: CACTRDRNYEQYF. The CDR3 DNA is TGTGCCTGCACCCGGGACCGTAACTACGAGCAGTACTTC.